This T cell receptor (beta chain) was sequenced for a study of T cells in Graves' hyperthyroidism and ophthalmopathy. The overall study: Peripheral blood was obtained at initial diagnosis, preceding any treatment.

Amplification of TCR beta CDR3 regions was performed using RNA transcripts as template. RT-PCR in the first round (using the HTBI primer set) targeted the TCR CDR3. MiXCR, applied by TCRdb to the multiplex PCR reads, yields one record per CDR3 protein. The sample shows roughly 740,000 distinct CDR3 sequences, about 16% of them seen only once. Lactation, pregnancy, other autoimmune disease or uncontrolled infection excluded patients. Clinical symptoms, serum thyroxine and TRAb, thyroid ultrasound and orbital computed tomography together formed the diagnostic basis. This clonotype was detected ten times or more. This TCR was sampled from a man younger than 35 with Graves' hyperthyroidism. Sequences were obtained from blood.

The CDR3 region is CASSREVTYNEQFF. The CDR3 DNA is TGTGCCAGCAGCAGGGAGGTTACCTACAATGAGCAGTTCTTC. J is TRBJ2-1 and V is TRBV28, with D perhaps matching TRBD2 (6 bases). The V gene lost 6 bases and the J gene lost 2 bases, with 11 bases spanning the gap. CDR3 size: 14 residues. Germline V gene sequence: CDR1 MDHEN, CDR2 SYDVKM.